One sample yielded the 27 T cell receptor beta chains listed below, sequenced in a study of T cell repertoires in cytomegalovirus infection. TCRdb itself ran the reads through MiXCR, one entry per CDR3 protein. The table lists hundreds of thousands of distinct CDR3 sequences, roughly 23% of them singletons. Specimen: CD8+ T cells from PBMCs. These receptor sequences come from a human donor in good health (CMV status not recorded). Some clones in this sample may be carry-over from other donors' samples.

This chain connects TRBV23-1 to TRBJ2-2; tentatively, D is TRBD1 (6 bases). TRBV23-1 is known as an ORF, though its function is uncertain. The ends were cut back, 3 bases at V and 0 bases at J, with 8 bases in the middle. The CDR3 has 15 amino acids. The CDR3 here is CASSHRTANTGELFF. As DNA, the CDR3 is TGCGCCAGCAGTCATAGGACAGCGAACACCGGGGAGCTGTTTTTT.

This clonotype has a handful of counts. The DNA of the CDR3 is TGTGCCAGCAGCTTTAGGGGACTAGTCGGCGGGGCCAACGTCCTGACTTTC. Its protein product is CASSFRGLVGGANVLTF. The gene calls are TRBV13 and TRBJ2-6; TRBD2 aligns across 8 bases. The CDR3 is made up of 17 amino acids. The germline V gene encodes CDR1 PRHDT and CDR2 FYEKMQ (reference sequence). The V segment lost 3 bases and the J segment 4 bases; nucleotides outside the gene matches: 8.

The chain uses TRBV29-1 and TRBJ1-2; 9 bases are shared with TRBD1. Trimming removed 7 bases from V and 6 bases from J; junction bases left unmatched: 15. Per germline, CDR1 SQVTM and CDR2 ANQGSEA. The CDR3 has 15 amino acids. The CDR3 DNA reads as TGCAGCGCAACGGGTGGCGACAGGGGGTTCGATGGCTACACCTTC. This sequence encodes CSATGGDRGFDGYTF.

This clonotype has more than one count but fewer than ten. The CDR3 nucleotides read TGTGCCAGCAGCCCAGAGTGGGCCAATGAGCAGTTCTTC. It encodes CASSPEWANEQFF. V usage is TRBV3-1 and J usage is TRBJ2-1; D is undetermined. This CDR3 has 13 amino acids. Trimming shortened V by 4 bases and J by 6 bases, and 10 bases separated the two germline ends. Germline V gene sequence: CDR1 LGHDT, CDR2 YNNKEL (reference sequence).

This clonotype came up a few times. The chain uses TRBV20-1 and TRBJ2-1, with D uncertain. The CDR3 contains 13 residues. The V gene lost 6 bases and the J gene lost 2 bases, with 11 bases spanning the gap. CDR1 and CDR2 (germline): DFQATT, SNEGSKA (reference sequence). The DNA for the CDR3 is TGCAGTGCCTCCCAAGGGACCTACAATGAGCAGTTCTTC. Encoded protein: CSASQGTYNEQFF.

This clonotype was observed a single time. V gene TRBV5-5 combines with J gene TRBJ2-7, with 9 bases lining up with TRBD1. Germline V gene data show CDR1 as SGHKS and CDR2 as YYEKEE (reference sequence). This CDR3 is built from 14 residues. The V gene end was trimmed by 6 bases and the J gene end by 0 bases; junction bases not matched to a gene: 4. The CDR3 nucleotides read TGTGCCAGCACCCCGGGACAGGGCTCCTACGAGCAGTACTTC. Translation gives CASTPGQGSYEQYF.

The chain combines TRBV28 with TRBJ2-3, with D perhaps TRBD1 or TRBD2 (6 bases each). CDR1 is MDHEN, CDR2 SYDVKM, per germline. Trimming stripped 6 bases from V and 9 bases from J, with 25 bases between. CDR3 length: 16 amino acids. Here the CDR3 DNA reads TGTGCCAGCAGCCTCACCTCGGGACTGGGGGCGTTAACGCAGTATTTT. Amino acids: CASSLTSGLGALTQYF. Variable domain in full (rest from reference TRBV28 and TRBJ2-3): DVKVTQSSRYLVKRTGEKVFLECVQDMDHENMFWYRQDPGLGLRLIYFSYDVKMKEKGDIPEGYSVSREKKERFSLILESASTNQTSMYLCASSLTSGLGALTQYFGPGTRLTVL.

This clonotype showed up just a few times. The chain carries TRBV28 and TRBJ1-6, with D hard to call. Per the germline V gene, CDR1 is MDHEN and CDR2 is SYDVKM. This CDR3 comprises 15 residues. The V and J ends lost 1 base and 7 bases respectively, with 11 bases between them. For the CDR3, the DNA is TGTGCCAGCAGTTTATCAGGCGCTGGGAATTCACCCCTCCACTTT. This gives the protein CASSLSGAGNSPLHF.

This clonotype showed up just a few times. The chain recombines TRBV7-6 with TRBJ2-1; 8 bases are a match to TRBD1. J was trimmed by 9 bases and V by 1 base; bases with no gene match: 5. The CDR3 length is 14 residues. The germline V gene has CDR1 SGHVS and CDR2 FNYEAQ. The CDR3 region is CASSLGTGSTEQFF. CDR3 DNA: TGTGCCAGCAGCTTAGGGACAGGGTCGACTGAGCAGTTCTTC.

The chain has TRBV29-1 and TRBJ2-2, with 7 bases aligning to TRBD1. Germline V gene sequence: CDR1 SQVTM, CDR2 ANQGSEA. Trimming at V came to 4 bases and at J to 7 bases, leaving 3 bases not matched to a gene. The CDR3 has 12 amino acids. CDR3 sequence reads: CSVARGYGELFF. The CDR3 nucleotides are TGCAGCGTTGCCAGGGGGTACGGGGAGCTGTTTTTT.

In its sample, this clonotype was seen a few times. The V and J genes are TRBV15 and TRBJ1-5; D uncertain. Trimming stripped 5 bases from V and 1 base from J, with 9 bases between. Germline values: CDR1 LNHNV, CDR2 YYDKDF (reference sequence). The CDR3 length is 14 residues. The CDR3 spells CATSPGDSNQPQHF. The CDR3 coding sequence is TGTGCCACCAGCCCGGGTGACAGCAATCAGCCCCAGCATTTT.

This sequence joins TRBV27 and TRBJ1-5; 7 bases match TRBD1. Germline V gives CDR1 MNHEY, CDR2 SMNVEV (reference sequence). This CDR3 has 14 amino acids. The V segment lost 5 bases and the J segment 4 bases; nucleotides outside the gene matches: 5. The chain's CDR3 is CASSNRGGNQPQHF. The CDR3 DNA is TGTGCCAGCAGTAACAGGGGTGGTAATCAGCCCCAGCATTTT.

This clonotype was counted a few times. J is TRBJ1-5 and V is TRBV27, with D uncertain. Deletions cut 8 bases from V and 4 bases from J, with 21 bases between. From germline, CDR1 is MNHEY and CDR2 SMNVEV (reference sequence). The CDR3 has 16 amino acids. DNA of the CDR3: TGTGCCAGCTCCCTTGCCGGTGCTTTCGGGAATCAGCCCCAGCATTTT. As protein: CASSLAGAFGNQPQHF.

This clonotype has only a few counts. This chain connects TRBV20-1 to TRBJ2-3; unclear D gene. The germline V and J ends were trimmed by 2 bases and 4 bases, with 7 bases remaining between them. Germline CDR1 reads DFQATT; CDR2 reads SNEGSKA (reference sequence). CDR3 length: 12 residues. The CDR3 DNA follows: TGCAGTGCTAGAAGGGCCCCAGATACGCAGTATTTT. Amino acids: CSARRAPDTQYF.

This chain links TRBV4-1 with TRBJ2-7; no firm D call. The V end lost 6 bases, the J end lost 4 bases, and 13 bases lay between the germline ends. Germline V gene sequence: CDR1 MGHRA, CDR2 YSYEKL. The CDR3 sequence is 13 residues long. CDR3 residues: CASSPRTDYEQYF. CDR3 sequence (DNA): TGCGCCAGCAGTCCACGGACCGATTACGAGCAGTACTTC.

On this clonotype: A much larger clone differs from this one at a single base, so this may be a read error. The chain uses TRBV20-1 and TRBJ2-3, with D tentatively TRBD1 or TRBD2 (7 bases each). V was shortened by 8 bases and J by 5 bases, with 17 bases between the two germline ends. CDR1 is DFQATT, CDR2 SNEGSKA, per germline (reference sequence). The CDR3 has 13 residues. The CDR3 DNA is TGCAGTTGCAGGGGGGGGAGTAGAGATACGCAGTATTTT. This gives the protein CSCRGGSRDTQYF.

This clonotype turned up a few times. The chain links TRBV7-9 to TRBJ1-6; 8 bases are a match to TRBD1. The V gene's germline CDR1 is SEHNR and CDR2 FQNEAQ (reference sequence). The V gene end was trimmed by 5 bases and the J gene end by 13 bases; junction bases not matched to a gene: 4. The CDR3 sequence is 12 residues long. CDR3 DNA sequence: TGTGCCAGCAGCGCACAGGGGGAGCCCCTCCACTTT. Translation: CASSAQGEPLHF.

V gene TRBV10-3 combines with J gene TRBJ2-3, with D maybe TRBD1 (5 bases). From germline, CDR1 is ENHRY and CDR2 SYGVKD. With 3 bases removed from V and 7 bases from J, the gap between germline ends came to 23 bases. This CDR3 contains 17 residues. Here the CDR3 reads CAISDPGSGPKGYTQYF. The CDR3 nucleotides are TGTGCCATCAGTGACCCTGGCTCCGGACCAAAGGGGTATACGCAGTATTTT.

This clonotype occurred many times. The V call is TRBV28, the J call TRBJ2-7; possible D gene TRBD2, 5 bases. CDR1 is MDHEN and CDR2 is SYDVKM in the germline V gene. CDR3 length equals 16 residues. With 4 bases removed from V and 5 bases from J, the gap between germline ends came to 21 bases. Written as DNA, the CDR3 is TGTGCCAGCAGTTCCCCGCCTCGCACTGGACTCCACGAGCAGTACTTC. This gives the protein CASSSPPRTGLHEQYF.

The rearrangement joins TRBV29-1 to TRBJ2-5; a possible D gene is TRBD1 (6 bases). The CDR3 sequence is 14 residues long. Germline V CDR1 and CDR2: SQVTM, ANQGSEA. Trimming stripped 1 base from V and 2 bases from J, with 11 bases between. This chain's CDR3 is CSVEGQDSQETQYF. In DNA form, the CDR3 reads TGCAGCGTTGAAGGACAGGACTCTCAAGAGACCCAGTACTTC.

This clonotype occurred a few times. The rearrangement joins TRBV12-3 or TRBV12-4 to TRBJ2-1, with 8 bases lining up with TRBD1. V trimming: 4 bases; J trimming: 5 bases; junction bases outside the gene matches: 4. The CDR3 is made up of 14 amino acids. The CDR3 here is CASSSPTGDNEQFF. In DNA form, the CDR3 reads TGTGCCAGCAGTTCCCCGACAGGGGACAATGAGCAGTTCTTC.

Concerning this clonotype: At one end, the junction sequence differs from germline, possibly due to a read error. The CDR3 coding sequence is TGTGCCAGCAGCGTAGCGTCTGTCAATGGCTACACCTTC. As protein: CASSVASVNGYTF. This sequence joins TRBV7-2 and TRBJ1-2; no reliable D call. The CDR3 is 13 amino acids. The germline gives CDR1 SGHTA, CDR2 FQGNSA.

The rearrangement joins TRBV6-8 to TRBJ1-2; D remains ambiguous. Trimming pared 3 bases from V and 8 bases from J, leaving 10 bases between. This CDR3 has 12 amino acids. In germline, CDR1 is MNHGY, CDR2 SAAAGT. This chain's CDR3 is CASSYRDGGYTF. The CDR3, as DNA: TGTGCCAGCAGTTATCGTGACGGAGGCTACACCTTC.

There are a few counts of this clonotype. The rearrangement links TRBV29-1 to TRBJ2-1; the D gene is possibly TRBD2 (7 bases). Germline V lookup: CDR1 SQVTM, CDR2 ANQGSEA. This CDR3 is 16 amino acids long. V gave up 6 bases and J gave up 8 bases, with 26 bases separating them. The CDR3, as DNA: TGCAGCGTCGCGGGTCTGACGGGGGGCTTCTCGGATGAGCAGTTCTTC. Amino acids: CSVAGLTGGFSDEQFF.

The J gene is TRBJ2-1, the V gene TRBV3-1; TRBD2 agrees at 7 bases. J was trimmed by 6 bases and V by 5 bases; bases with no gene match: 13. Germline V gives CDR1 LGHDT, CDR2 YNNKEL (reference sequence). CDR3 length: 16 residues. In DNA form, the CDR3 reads TGTGCCAGCAGCTCCGTGGGAGGGGCCGTCTTCAATGAGCAGTTCTTC. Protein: CASSSVGGAVFNEQFF.

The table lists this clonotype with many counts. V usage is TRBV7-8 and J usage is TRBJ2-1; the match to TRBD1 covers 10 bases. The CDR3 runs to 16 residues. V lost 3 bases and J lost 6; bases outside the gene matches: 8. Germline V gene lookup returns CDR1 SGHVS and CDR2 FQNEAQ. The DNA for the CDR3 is TGTGCCAGCAGCTTCCCCGGGGACAGGGGCTCCAATGAGCAGTTCTTC. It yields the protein CASSFPGDRGSNEQFF.

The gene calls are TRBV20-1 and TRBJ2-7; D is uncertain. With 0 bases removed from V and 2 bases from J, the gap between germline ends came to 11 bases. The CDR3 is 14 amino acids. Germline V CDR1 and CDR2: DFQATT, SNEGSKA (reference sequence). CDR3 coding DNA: TGCAGTGCTAGAGATCTCCGTCAGGCCTACGAGCAGTACTTC. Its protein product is CSARDLRQAYEQYF.